This T cell receptor beta chain originates from a study of cytomegalovirus exposure and HLA in healthy donors (dated by TCRdb to about 2017). Turning to the overall study: An earlier analysis of 587 of the donors reported about 300 Gb of sequence data and 100 million to 120 million unique TCR beta sequences obtained from some 170 million T cells. The number of typed donors differed by locus: roughly 620-640 for A, B, C, DRB1 and DQB1; 522 for DQA1; 600 to 610 for DPA1; and 400 to 480 for DPB1. To predict cytomegalovirus infection status, the study brought together high-throughput TCR immunosequencing, statistical association of individual TCRs with disease status, and machine learning. Rather than drawing on any new phenotypic data, the later analysis identified candidate immune exposures from TCR beta sequences and the way those sequences occurred across donors. Across under 500 genotyped donors of the cohort, an average of about 240,000 unique TCR beta nucleotide sequences per donor were sequenced, and 15% to 20% of those sequences were non-productive. All discovery cohort repertoires had been generated on a single sequencing platform. An early release covering just under 650 HLA-typed donors comprised roughly 300 gigabases of sequencing data and roughly 86 million unique TCR sequences. Both class I and class II loci were covered by HLA typing, at four-digit resolution. The study profiled the T cell repertoires of approximately 700 subjects by immunosequencing and related them to cytomegalovirus serostatus. Because of strong linkage in the cohort, roughly five DR-DQ haplotypes were treated as single units for association and clustering. The study aimed to test whether signatures of past pathogen exposure could be identified by cataloging public T cell receptors. Donor age, sex, ethnicity and CMV serostatus were collected together with the repertoire data. Along with the approximately 600-subject first cohort, a separate validation cohort of 120 different subjects was used. In an earlier analysis of 587 of the donors, high-throughput TCR beta sequencing was used to judge whether each TCR beta V gene segment behaved as functional or pseudogenic. Among the roughly 380 genotyped donors, around 81% belonged to the genetic ancestry cluster associated with self-reported Caucasian donors. A later genetic analysis took genome-wide SNP genotypes for about three fifths of the 666 donors and used that subset as a discovery cohort. A later analysis re-analyzed previously published TCR beta repertoires from approximately 700 donors and added high-resolution HLA genotyping to study TCR occurrence patterns.

Comments on this clone: Its antigen remains undetermined. No much larger clone is present one base from it, and per-base qualities are unavailable.

General conclusions and limits of the study: In an earlier analysis of around 500 of the donors, most TCR beta V segments appeared in productive rearrangements about 87% or about 30% of the time, broadly matching IMGT annotations. The sequencing pipeline was judged likely to have produced a cluster of highly shared sequence variants as a technical artifact. When HLA alleles, especially DR and DQ, strongly co-occurred, attributing TCR associations to individual alleles was difficult. An association between a missense DCLRE1C variant and V-gene and J-gene trimming of TCR beta chains was found in a later genetic analysis and replicated in an independent cohort. In a later analysis, some 17,000 TCR beta sequences were associated with specific HLA alleles at a false discovery rate of 0.05. A later analysis reported that several top co-occurrence clusters appeared linked to parvovirus B19, influenza, CMV and Epstein-Barr virus. Most TCR sequences were observed very rarely across donors, whereas some public TCRs were present in many individuals. A later analysis found that TCR association rates varied across HLA loci, with DRB1 alleles showing the most associated TCRs and HLA-C alleles the fewest. Because HLA typing was unavailable for some donors at each locus, only the typed subset was used in association tests. In a later analysis, HLA-associated TCR beta chains showed more clonal expansion and lower generation probabilities than non-associated chains that were equally common. According to a later genetic analysis, donors in an Asian-associated ancestry cluster had fewer N-insertions in productive TCRs than the approximately 630-donor mean. The classifier was reported to diagnose cytomegalovirus status with high specificity and sensitivity in both the original cohort and the validation cohort. In a later analysis, most CMV-associated TCR beta chains were found to appear HLA-restricted, with HLA associations seemingly driven largely by CMV exposure. The study listed 150 to 200 TCR beta chains as associated with cytomegalovirus. The cohort was sequenced for TCR beta chains only, and without alpha or paired-chain data the features that could be detected were limited. A few of the identified cytomegalovirus-associated TCR beta chains were confirmed in vitro to be specific for cytomegalovirus antigens. Sequencing depth was assumed to be roughly uniform across donors in the presence/absence analyses, though that assumption may not hold. Correlated functional status among segregating V segments might reflect linkage disequilibrium, but an unknown experimental factor could not be ruled out. The authors suggested that the approach could potentially be generalized to other disease states and immunological phenotypes. Because the 87-base-pair reads could not distinguish some IMGT-functional V segments, including TRBV6-2 and TRBV6-3, those segments were excluded. Because counts were too low, some 17 rarely observed V segments, including chromosome 9 orphons, were excluded from the earlier analysis of about 500 of the donors. CMV serostatus was the only immune exposure information available for the cohort. A further reported finding was that TCR beta sequences accurately predicted the HLA-A and HLA-B alleles for most subjects in the first cohort.

The library was made by the immunoSEQ multiplex PCR assay. For the multiplex PCR, a mixture combining 60 forward primers for TCR Vbeta segments and 13 reverse primers for TCR Jbeta segments was used. A multiplex PCR assay on genomic DNA amplified the CDR3 region of rearranged TCR beta genes. On the Illumina HiSeq System, the amplified TCR beta libraries were sequenced as 87-base-pair reads. The authors processed their data as follows. In a later analysis, some 80 million unique TCR beta chains were counted across the 500 to 850 repertoires, and roughly 9.9 million of these chains were shared by at least two donors. Raw reads were error-corrected and collapsed into unique sequences by a nearest-neighbor algorithm in which closely related sequences were merged to remove PCR and sequencing errors. CDR3 sequences were aligned to IMGT reference sequences to assign V, D and J gene segments. For a sequence to be retained, a match of at least six nucleotides was required to both a V gene segment and a J gene segment. Rearrangements were called productive when the CDR3 lacked stop codons and stayed in frame with V and J; all others were non-productive. Following IMGT convention, CDR3 was defined as the stretch from the second conserved V-encoded cysteine up to the conserved J-encoded phenylalanine. The earlier analysis of 550 to 650 of the donors excluded any sequence lacking an unambiguous match to a single V gene segment. An earlier analysis of almost 600 of the donors classified V segments as functional when productive rearrangements were above 56.7% and as segregating when the standard deviation between donors was above 5%. A statistical classification framework was built to diagnose cytomegalovirus status from the catalog of TCR beta chain sequences. In a later analysis, V and J genes were assigned by comparing TCR nucleotide sequences against IMGT/GENE-DB human TR gene sequences. The TCRdist pipeline was used in a later analysis to assign CDR3 sequences and most-parsimonious VDJ recombination scenarios. In a later analysis, each TCR beta chain was defined by its CDR3 amino acid sequence together with its V-gene family, and reads lacking a unique V-gene family were excluded. In a later analysis, several hundred highly shared, low-generation-probability nucleotide sequences were removed to address suspected cross-contamination and a sequencing artifact. For each public chain, a later analysis derived a clonal expansion index from normalized ranks of inferred template counts within each repertoire. A later analysis computed generation probabilities with a VDJ recombination model fitted to out-of-frame rearrangements, and checked the results against IGoR. In a later analysis, hypergeometric tests were used to score TCR-TCR, TCR-HLA and TCR-CMV co-occurrence, with a repertoire-size bias correction applied to TCR pairs. To estimate false discovery rates, a later analysis permuted the HLA or CMV assignments 20 times. A later analysis grouped co-occurring TCRs with DBSCAN, adding TCRdist sequence similarity when clustering within HLA-allele-positive subsets. Repertoires with fewer than 30,000 or more than 120,000 public chains were left out of co-occurrence clustering, as were four to six repertoires with anomalous nucleotide sharing. The immuneACCESS repertoire file appears here via TCRdb, limited to in-frame rearrangements. These files lack a portion of the clones; in checked studies, under half of the deficit traces to unresolved V genes, and the cause of the others is not known. V and J calls and clone size are given by that table; D and trimming were obtained from the DNA. A total of approximately 150,000 clones appear in this sample, 65% to 75% of them only once. Jointly, the top ten make up about 4.5% of the sample.

Its CDR3 holds 17 amino acids, cysteine through phenylalanine. CDR3 DNA only is kept here, 51 bases in frame from base 1. CDR1 and CDR2 (SNHLY, FYNNEI) derive from the germline V gene. Cut back by 2 bases and 2 bases, the V and J ends lie 19 bases apart. The cohort consisted of hundreds of healthy bone marrow donors. At the time of sampling, every cohort member was nominally healthy, though immune exposures that went unrecorded were likely present. The donor was CMV seronegative and belonged to the group of around 400 seronegative cohort members. Every donor gave a peripheral blood sample, and the peripheral blood mononuclear cells from that sample were used for TCR beta sequencing. The Qiagen DNeasy Blood Extraction Kit was used to extract genomic DNA from the blood cell samples.

The receptor comes from a man in his sixties in good health and CMV-seronegative. The sequenced sample consisted of PBMCs. Recombination connected TRBV2 to TRBJ2-7, with no reliable assignment of the D segment. The CDR3 here reads CASSEIPGPQAPYEQYF. The DNA sequence follows: TGTGCCAGCAGTGAAATCCCGGGTCCCCAAGCCCCCTACGAGCAGTACTTC.